This T cell receptor (beta chain) originates from a study of immune evolution from preneoplasia to lung adenocarcinoma. Study-level findings and limits: Clonality was highest in normal lung, lower in later-stage lesions apparently. KRAS-mutant nodules had the highest T cell clonality.

Worth noting for this clone: Its antigen is not known.

Clones were sequenced by immunoSEQ multiplex PCR, and TCRdb holds only the in-frame ones, with some missing. Among about 6,500 clones listed, 80% were seen once. Resections took place in Japan or China from the mid-2010s to the late 2010s. The CDR3 consists of 13 residues. The V end lost 5 bases, the J end lost 7 bases, and 15 bases lay between the germline ends. Germline V gene lookup returns CDR1 SQVTM and CDR2 ANQGSEA. The chain joins TRBV29-1 to TRBJ2-1; D might be TRBD2 (7 bases). The sequencing sample was made of FFPE invasive lung adenocarcinoma tissue. The receptor was isolated from a person in their 60s with lung adenocarcinoma. The CDR3 region has the DNA TGCAGCGTTACTTGGACTAGGGGGAATGAGCAGTTCTTC. It yields the protein CSVTWTRGNEQFF.